These T cell receptor beta chains were read from a single sample in a study of metastatic and nonmetastatic thyroid tumors. Using MiXCR, TCRdb re-called clones from the PCR reads. The sample records about 6,500 clones, around 30% being singletons. The sample consisted of tumor tissue. All receptors come from a female donor with papillary thyroid cancer or a benign thyroid nodule (not recorded which). Some clones in this sample may be carry-over from other donors' samples. The CDR3 runs from the conserved cysteine through the conserved F or W. The D gene is left open where the match is weak. Clone size, where shown, is once, few, many, or a class for clones that have expanded.

clone_size d_call j_call v_call cdr3_aa cdr3_nt
few - TRBJ2-6 TRBV24-1 CATSGNSGANVLTF TGTGCCACCAGTGGGAACTCTGGGGCCAACGTCCTGACTTTC
- - TRBJ2-3 TRBV2 CASSGPSGGATDTQYF TGTGCCAGCAGTGGGCCTAGTGGTGGGGCGACAGATACGCAGTATTTT
- TRBD1 TRBJ2-7 TRBV9 CASSVGQGGIHEQYF TGTGCCAGCAGCGTAGGACAGGGTGGGATCCACGAGCAGTACTTC
many TRBD1 TRBJ2-2 TRBV29-1 CSVAGTGAMNTGELFF TGCAGCGTTGCTGGGACAGGGGCTATGAACACCGGGGAGCTGTTTTTT
once - TRBJ1-3 TRBV3-1 CASTMEGLGNTIYF TGTGCCAGCACCATGGAGGGCCTCGGAAACACCATATATTTT
medium-sized - TRBJ1-1 TRBV2 CASSEAAENTEAFF TGTGCCAGCAGTGAAGCTGCAGAGAACACTGAAGCTTTCTTT
- - TRBJ2-7 TRBV18 CASSLDGRYEQYF TGTGCCAGCTCACTAGACGGCCGCTACGAGCAGTACTTC
many - TRBJ1-1 TRBV7-2 CASSLGAQGYTEAFF TGTGCCAGCAGCTTAGGAGCCCAGGGCTACACTGAAGCTTTCTTT
- - TRBJ1-1 TRBV11-2 CASSFGQMSTETVF TGTGCCAGCAGTTTTGGACAGATGAGCACTGAAACTGTCTTT
- - TRBJ2-5 TRBV20-1 CSARDRLGAQETQYF TGCAGTGCTAGAGATCGTTTAGGAGCACAAGAGACCCAGTACTTC
many TRBD1 TRBJ2-1 TRBV5-1 CASSVRDRDYNEQFF TGCGCCAGCAGCGTCCGGGACAGAGACTACAATGAGCAGTTCTTC
few - TRBJ1-5 TRBV6-2/TRBV6-3 CASSYDRWNNQPQHF TGTGCCAGCAGTTACGACCGCTGGAACAATCAGCCCCAGCATTTT
- - TRBJ1-6 TRBV12-3/TRBV12-4 CASSWGPNSYNSPLHF TGTGCCAGCAGTTGGGGACCTAACTCCTATAATTCACCCCTCCACTTT
- - TRBJ2-1 TRBV12-3/TRBV12-4 CASSLGVFEQFF TGTGCCAGCAGTTTGGGGGTTTTTGAGCAGTTCTTC
medium-sized - TRBJ1-4 TRBV3-1 CASSPSATNEKLFF TGTGCCAGCAGCCCTAGTGCAACTAATGAAAAACTGTTTTTT
- - TRBJ2-3 TRBV11-2 CASSLVSERTDTHYF TGTGCCAGCAGCTTAGTGTCGGAGCGCACAGATACGCATTATTTT
- - TRBJ1-5 TRBV18 CASSPQDTGDQPQHF TGTGCCAGCTCACCCCAGGACACGGGCGATCAGCCCCAGCATTTT
few - TRBJ1-3 TRBV14 CASSQPGEDSTIYF TGTGCCAGCAGCCAACCTGGGGAGGATAGCACCATATATTTT
- - TRBJ1-2 TRBV18 CASSPEGWVNYGYTF TGTGCCAGCTCACCCGAGGGATGGGTTAACTATGGCTACACCTTC
- - TRBJ2-1 TRBV11-2 CASSLDRGHHNEQFF TGTGCCAGCAGCTTAGATCGGGGACATCACAATGAGCAGTTCTTC
few TRBD2 TRBJ2-7 TRBV28 CASSGGGTSSYEQYF TGTGCCAGCAGTGGGGGGGGGACGAGCTCCTACGAGCAGTACTTC
medium-sized - TRBJ1-6 TRBV30 CAWRQTGWDSPLHF TGTGCCTGGAGGCAGACAGGTTGGGATTCACCCCTCCACTTT
- TRBD1 TRBJ1-6 TRBV12-3/TRBV12-4 CASSLGQGFRSPLHF TGTGCCAGCAGTTTAGGACAGGGGTTTCGCTCACCCCTCCACTTT
few - TRBJ2-7 TRBV16 CASSQFGIHEQYF TGTGCCAGCAGCCAATTCGGGATCCACGAGCAGTACTTC
medium-sized - TRBJ1-2 TRBV3-1 CASRMGSTYGYTF TGTGCCAGCAGAATGGGGTCAACCTATGGCTACACCTTC
medium-sized TRBD1 TRBJ1-2 TRBV20-1 CSAVRDRFYGYTF TGCAGTGCCGTTAGGGACAGATTCTATGGCTACACCTTC
few TRBD1 TRBJ2-2 TRBV28 CASSPSGTGGEEELFF TGTGCCAGCAGTCCAAGTGGGACAGGGGGCGAGGAGGAGCTGTTTTTT
medium-sized TRBD1 TRBJ1-6 TRBV5-4 CATRGTDSYNSPLHF TGTGCCACCCGAGGGACAGACTCCTATAATTCACCCCTCCACTTT
- TRBD2 TRBJ2-3 TRBV20-1 CSARDALAGNSAQYF TGCAGTGCTAGAGATGCACTAGCGGGGAACTCTGCGCAGTATTTT
- - TRBJ2-7 TRBV6-2/TRBV6-3 CASKSKNFDREQYF TGTGCCAGCAAATCCAAAAATTTCGACAGAGAGCAGTACTTC
- - TRBJ2-7 TRBV20-1 CSRREDYEQYF TGCAGTCGGAGGGAGGACTACGAGCAGTACTTC
- - TRBJ2-7 TRBV5-1 CASSWGLGAAYEQYF TGCGCCAGCAGCTGGGGACTTGGAGCGGCCTACGAGCAGTACTTC
- TRBD1 TRBJ1-6 TRBV6-1 CASSAKGAGNSPLHF TGTGCCAGCAGTGCAAAGGGGGCTGGTAATTCACCCCTCCACTTT
- - TRBJ2-7 TRBV20-1 CSASGQTYEQYF TGCAGTGCTTCTGGACAGACCTACGAGCAGTACTTC
- - TRBJ2-3 TRBV30 CAAGHHTSTDTQYF TGTGCGGCCGGGCATCATACTAGCACAGATACGCAGTATTTT
many TRBD2 TRBJ2-7 TRBV18 CASSLKGGSGLAGPTYEQYF TGTGCCAGCTCACTCAAAGGGGGGTCGGGACTAGCGGGACCTACCTACGAGCAGTACTTC
many TRBD1 TRBJ2-6 TRBV5-4 CASSATGHGANVLTF TGTGCCAGCAGCGCGACAGGGCATGGGGCCAACGTCCTGACTTTC
- - TRBJ1-2 TRBV3-1 CATSQDIAEPGCYTF TGTGCCACCAGCCAAGATATTGCGGAGCCAGGGTGCTACACCTTC
- - TRBJ2-7 TRBV20-1 CSAREASLEQYF TGCAGTGCTAGAGAGGCCAGCCTCGAGCAGTACTTC
many - TRBJ2-5 TRBV29-1 CSVVRGETQYF TGCAGCGTTGTGCGCGGAGAGACCCAGTACTTC
many TRBD2 TRBJ2-1 TRBV20-1 CSAPGGLAGKNEQFF TGCAGTGCTCCAGGGGGACTAGCGGGGAAAAATGAGCAGTTCTTC
medium-sized - TRBJ1-1 TRBV6-2/TRBV6-3 CASSRRENTEAFF TGTGCCAGCAGTAGGAGGGAGAACACTGAAGCTTTCTTT